This T cell receptor beta chain was recorded in a study of cytomegalovirus exposure and HLA in healthy donors. Whole-study context: In an early release, HLA-typed donors contributed about 79 million unique TCR sequences.

Overall study results and limits: A cluster of highly shared sequence variants was likely a sequencing artifact.

CDR1 and CDR2 (germline): SNHLY, FYNNEI. The CDR3 totals 13 residues. Trimming took off 11 bases at V and 3 bases at J, with 16 bases between the two ends. 60 Vbeta and 13 Jbeta primers were used in PCR. Clones were read by immunoSEQ multiplex PCR, and TCRdb kept only the in-frame ones, dropping some. The sample includes about 170,000 clones, roughly 73% of them seen just once. With respect to this clone: Its matching antigen is unknown.

This TCR derives from a female donor in good health and CMV-seronegative. The chain has TRBV2 and TRBJ2-5; D not resolved. Specimen: PBMCs. The chain's CDR3 is CAECPNPKETQYF. The DNA for the CDR3 is TGTGCCGAGTGTCCCAACCCCAAAGAGACCCAGTACTTC.